The 8 T cell receptor beta chains listed next were all sequenced from one sample in a study of blood T cell repertoires in COVID-19. Measured with immunoSEQ multiplex PCR; TCRdb has only the in-frame clones, and not every one. The sample contains 70,000 to 85,000 clones, around 81% of which appear only once. The sample consisted of peripheral blood. The receptors were gathered from a human donor in a cohort sampled during active COVID-19.

The chain joins TRBV6-6 to TRBJ2-5, with D perhaps matching TRBD2 (5 bases). V was clipped by 6 bases and J by 3 bases, with 11 bases between them. The germline gives CDR1 MNHNY, CDR2 SVGAGI (reference sequence). CDR3 length: 13 amino acids. For the CDR3, the DNA is TGTGCCAGCAGCCCCTTCGGGGAAGAGACCCAGTACTTC. Translation: CASSPFGEETQYF.

This clone was seen a single time. The V gene is TRBV5-1, the J gene TRBJ2-1, with D unresolved. The CDR3 runs 14 residues. With 0 bases removed from V and 9 bases from J, the gap between germline ends came to 13 bases. Germline V CDR1 and CDR2: SGHRS, YFSETQ. Here the CDR3 DNA reads TGCGCCAGCAGCTTGGGAGGCGACGGCGGTGAGCAGTTCTTC. This gives the protein CASSLGGDGGEQFF.

This clone showed up just a few times. The rearrangement uses TRBV7-3 and TRBJ2-1; TRBD2 is a possible D gene (6 bases). Per the germline V gene, CDR1 is SGHTA and CDR2 is FQGTGA. The CDR3 spans 14 residues. V was clipped by 5 bases and J by 7 bases, with 15 bases between them. CDR3 sequence: CASSLLTGSNEQFF. The DNA for the CDR3 is TGTGCCAGCAGCCTTTTAACCGGGAGTAATGAGCAGTTCTTC.

The rearrangement uses TRBV28 and TRBJ2-7; the match to TRBD2 covers 9 bases. The trim removed 6 bases at V and 0 bases at J, leaving 6 bases unmatched. The CDR3 has 15 amino acids. Germline V gives CDR1 MDHEN, CDR2 SYDVKM. The CDR3 sequence: CASSPALAGSYEQYF. DNA for the CDR3: TGTGCCAGCAGCCCTGCACTAGCGGGCTCCTACGAGCAGTACTTC.

This sequence joins TRBV5-1 and TRBJ2-1; 8 bases are shared with TRBD1. Trimming cost V 7 bases and J 3 bases; bases outside gene matches: 12. The germline V gene encodes CDR1 SGHRS and CDR2 YFSETQ. This CDR3 is 16 amino acids long. The CDR3 sequence: CASRLGQGPVYNEQFF. The CDR3 DNA reads as TGCGCCAGCCGCCTCGGACAGGGTCCGGTCTACAATGAGCAGTTCTTC.

J is TRBJ1-6 and V is TRBV28; 7 bases map to TRBD1. This CDR3 is 15 amino acids long. CDR1 is MDHEN, CDR2 SYDVKM, per germline. J gave up 10 bases and V 6 bases, and 12 bases lay outside the gene matches. The CDR3 DNA reads as TGTGCCAGCAGGGTGCCGGGACAGCAATGGTCACCCCTCCACTTT. Residues: CASRVPGQQWSPLHF.

This rearrangement joins TRBV3-1 (or the pseudogene TRBV3-2) to TRBJ2-4; 10 bases line up with TRBD1. There are 15 residues in the CDR3. J gave up 5 bases and V 1 base, and 2 bases lay outside the gene matches. The germline CDR1 and CDR2 sequences are LGHDT and YNNKEL (reference sequence). The CDR3 loop reads CASSQVGTGENIQYF. The CDR3 nucleotides read TGTGCCAGCAGCCAAGTCGGGACAGGGGAAAACATTCAGTACTTC.

There are a few counts of this clone. The rearrangement uses TRBV28 and TRBJ1-3, with D unclear. V was clipped by 6 bases and J by 0 bases, with 12 bases between them. The CDR3 contains 15 residues. Germline lookup yields CDR1 MDHEN and CDR2 SYDVKM. CDR3 in DNA: TGTGCCAGCAGCCGCCTGATGGCCTCTGGAAACACCATATATTTT. It codes for CASSRLMASGNTIYF.